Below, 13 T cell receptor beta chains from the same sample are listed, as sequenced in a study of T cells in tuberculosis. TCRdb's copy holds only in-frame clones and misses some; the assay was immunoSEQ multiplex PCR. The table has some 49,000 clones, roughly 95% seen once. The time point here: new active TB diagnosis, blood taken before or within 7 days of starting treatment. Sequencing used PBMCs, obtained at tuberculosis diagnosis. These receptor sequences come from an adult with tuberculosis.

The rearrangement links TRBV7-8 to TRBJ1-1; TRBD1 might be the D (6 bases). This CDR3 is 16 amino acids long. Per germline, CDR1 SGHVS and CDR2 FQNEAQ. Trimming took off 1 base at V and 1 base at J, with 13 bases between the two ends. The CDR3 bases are TGTGCCAGCAGCTTAGGGACAGCAGTAAAGAACACTGAAGCTTTCTTT. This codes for CASSLGTAVKNTEAFF. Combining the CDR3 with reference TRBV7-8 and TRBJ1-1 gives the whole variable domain GAGVSQSPRYKVAKRGQDVALRCDPISGHVSLFWYQQALGQGPEFLTYFQNEAQLDKSGLPSDRFFAERPEGSVSTLKIQRTQQEDSAVYLCASSLGTAVKNTEAFFGQGTRLTVV.

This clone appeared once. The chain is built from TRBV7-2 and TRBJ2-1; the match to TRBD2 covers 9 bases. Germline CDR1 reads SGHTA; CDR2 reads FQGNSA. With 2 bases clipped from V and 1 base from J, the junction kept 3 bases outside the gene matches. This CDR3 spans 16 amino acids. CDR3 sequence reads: CASSLLAGLSYNEQFF. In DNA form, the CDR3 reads TGTGCCAGCAGCTTACTAGCGGGACTTTCCTACAATGAGCAGTTCTTC. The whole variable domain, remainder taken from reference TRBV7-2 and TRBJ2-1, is GAGVSQSPSNKVTEKGKDVELRCDPISGHTALYWYRQSLGQGLEFLIYFQGNSAPDKSGLPSDRFSAERTGGSVSTLTIQRTQQEDSAVYLCASSLLAGLSYNEQFFGPGTRLTVL.

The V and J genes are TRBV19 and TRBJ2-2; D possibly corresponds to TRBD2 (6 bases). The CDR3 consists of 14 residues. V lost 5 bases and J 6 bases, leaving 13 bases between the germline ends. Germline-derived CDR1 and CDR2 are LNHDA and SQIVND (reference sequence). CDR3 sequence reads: CASSARRESGELFF. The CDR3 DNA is TGTGCCAGTAGTGCCCGCCGGGAGTCCGGGGAGCTGTTTTTT.

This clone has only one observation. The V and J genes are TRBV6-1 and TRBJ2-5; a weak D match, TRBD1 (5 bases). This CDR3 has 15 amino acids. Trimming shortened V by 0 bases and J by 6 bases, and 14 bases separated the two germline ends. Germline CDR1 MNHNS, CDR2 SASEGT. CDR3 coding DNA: TGTGCCAGCAGTGAAGCTAGCAGGGCAGAGAAGACCCAGTACTTC. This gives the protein CASSEASRAEKTQYF.

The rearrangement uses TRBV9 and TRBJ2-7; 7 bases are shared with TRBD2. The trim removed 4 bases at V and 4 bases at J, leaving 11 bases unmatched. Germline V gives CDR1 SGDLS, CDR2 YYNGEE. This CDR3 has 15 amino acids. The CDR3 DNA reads TGTGCCAGCAGCCCAATGAGTACTAGCGTATACGAGCAGTACTTC. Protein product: CASSPMSTSVYEQYF.

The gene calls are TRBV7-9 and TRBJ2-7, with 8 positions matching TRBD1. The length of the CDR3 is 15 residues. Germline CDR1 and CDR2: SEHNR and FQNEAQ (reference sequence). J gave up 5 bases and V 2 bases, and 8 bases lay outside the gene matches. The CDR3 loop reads CASSLFTGQGNEQYF. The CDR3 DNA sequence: TGTGCCAGCAGCTTATTCACAGGACAGGGAAACGAGCAGTACTTC. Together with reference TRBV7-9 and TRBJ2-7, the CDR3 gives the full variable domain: DTGVSQNPRHKITKRGQNVTFRCDPISEHNRLYWYRQTLGQGPEFLTYFQNEAQLEKSRLLSDRFSAERPKGSFSTLEIQRTEQGDSAMYLCASSLFTGQGNEQYFGPGTRLTVT.

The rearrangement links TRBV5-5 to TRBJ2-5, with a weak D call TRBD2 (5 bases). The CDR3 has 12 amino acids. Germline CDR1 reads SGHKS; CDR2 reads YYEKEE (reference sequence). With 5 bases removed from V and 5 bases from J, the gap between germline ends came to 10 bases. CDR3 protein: CASSRGWETQYF. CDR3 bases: TGTGCCAGCAGTCGAGGGTGGGAGACCCAGTACTTC.

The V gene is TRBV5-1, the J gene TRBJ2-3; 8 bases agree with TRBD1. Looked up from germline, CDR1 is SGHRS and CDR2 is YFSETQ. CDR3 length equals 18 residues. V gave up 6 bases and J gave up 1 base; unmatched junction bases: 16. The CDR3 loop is CASTYFPRTGLGTDTQYF. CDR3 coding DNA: TGCGCCAGCACCTACTTCCCAAGGACAGGGCTCGGCACAGATACGCAGTATTTT.

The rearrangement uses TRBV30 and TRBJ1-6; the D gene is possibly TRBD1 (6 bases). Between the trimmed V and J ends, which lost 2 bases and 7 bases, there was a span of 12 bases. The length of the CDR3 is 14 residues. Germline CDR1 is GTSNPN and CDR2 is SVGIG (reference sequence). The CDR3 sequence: CAWSTGPENSPLHF. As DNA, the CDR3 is TGTGCCTGGAGTACAGGGCCCGAGAATTCACCCCTCCACTTT.

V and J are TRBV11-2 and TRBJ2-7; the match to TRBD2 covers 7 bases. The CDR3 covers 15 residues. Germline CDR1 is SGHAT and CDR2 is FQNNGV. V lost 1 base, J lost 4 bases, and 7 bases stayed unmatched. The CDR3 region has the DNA TGTGCCAGCAGCTTAGTGGCGGGAGTAACATACGAGCAGTACTTC. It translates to CASSLVAGVTYEQYF.

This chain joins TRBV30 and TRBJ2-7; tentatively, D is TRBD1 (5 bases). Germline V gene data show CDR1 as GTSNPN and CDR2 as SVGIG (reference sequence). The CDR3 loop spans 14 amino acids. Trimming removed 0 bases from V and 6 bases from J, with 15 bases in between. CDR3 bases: TGTGCCTGGAGTGTGTCGGACATCGTGTCCGAGCAGTACTTC. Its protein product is CAWSVSDIVSEQYF.

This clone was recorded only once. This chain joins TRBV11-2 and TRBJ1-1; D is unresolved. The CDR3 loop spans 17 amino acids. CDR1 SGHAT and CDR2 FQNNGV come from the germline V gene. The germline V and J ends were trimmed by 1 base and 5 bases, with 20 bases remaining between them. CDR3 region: CASSLGSFWDRGTEAFF. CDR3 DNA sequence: TGTGCCAGCAGCTTAGGATCCTTTTGGGATAGAGGGACTGAAGCTTTCTTT.

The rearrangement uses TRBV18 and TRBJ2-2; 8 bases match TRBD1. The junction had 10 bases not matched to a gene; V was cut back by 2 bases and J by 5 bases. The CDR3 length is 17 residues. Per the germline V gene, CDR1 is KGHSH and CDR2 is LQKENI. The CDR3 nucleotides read TGTGCCAGCTCACCAGTTCAGGGGGCAATGAGGACCGGGGAGCTGTTTTTT. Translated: CASSPVQGAMRTGELFF.